This TCR beta chain stems from a study of control samples from healthy donors and cancer patients. Clones were read by immunoSEQ multiplex PCR, and TCRdb kept only the in-frame ones, dropping some. The table lists approximately 150,000 clones, 80% to 95% of them singletons. Germline V CDR1 and CDR2: KGHDR, SFDVKD. The CDR3 runs 16 residues. Trimming took 2 bases from V and 8 from J; bases not matched to a gene: 8. The J gene is TRBJ2-1, the V gene TRBV24-1, with 10 bases fitting TRBD1. This TCR was sampled from a man in his late teens or twenties in good health. Specimen: blood. The CDR3, as DNA: TGTGCCACCAGTGATTACCCGGGACAGGGGAAACATGAGCAGTTCTTC. Amino acid sequence: CATSDYPGQGKHEQFF.